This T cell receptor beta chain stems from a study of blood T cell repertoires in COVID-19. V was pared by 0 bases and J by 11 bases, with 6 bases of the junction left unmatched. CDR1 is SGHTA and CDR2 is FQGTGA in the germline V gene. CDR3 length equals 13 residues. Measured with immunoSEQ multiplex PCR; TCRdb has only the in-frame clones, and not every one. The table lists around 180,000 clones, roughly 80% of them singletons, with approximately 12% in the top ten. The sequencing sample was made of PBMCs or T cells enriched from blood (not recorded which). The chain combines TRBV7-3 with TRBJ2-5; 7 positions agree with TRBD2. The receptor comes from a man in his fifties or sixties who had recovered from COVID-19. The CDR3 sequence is CASSLTEASGQYF. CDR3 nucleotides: TGTGCCAGCAGCTTAACTGAGGCTAGCGGTCAGTACTTC.